This TCR beta chain was profiled in a study of control samples from healthy donors and cancer patients. Clones were read by immunoSEQ multiplex PCR, and TCRdb kept only the in-frame ones, dropping some. The sample has 77,000 or so clones, 91% seen once. Worth noting for this clone: Other DNA sequences of this sample code for an identical CDR3.

The CDR3 loop spans 11 amino acids. Per germline, CDR1 MDHEN and CDR2 SYDVKM. Trimming shortened V by 5 bases and J by 2 bases, and 4 bases separated the two germline ends. The material sequenced was blood. The genes are TRBV28 and TRBJ2-7; D gene unclear. The clonotype was recovered from a man aged 30 to 39 in good health. The CDR3 reads CASSVTYEQYF. CDR3 nucleotide sequence: TGTGCCAGCAGTGTTACCTACGAGCAGTACTTC.